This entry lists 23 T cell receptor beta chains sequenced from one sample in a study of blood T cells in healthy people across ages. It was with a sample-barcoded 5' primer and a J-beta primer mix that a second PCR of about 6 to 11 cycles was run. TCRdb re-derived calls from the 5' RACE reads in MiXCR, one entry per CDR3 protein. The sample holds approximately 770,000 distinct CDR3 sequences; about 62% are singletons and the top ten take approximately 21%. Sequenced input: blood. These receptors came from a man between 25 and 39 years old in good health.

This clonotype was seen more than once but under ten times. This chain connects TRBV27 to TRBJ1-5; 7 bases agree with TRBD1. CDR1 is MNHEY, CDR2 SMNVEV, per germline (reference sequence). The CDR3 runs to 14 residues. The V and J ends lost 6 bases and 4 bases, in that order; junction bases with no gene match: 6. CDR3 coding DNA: TGTGCCAGCAGGCCAGGGACAGCAAATCAGCCCCAGCATTTT. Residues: CASRPGTANQPQHF.

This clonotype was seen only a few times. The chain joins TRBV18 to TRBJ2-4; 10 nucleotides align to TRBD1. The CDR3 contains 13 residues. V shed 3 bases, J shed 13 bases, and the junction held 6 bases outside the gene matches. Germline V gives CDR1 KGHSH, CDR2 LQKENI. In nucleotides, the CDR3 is TGTGCCAGCTCACCGGGACAGGGGAAGGGGCAGTACTTC. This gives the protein CASSPGQGKGQYF.

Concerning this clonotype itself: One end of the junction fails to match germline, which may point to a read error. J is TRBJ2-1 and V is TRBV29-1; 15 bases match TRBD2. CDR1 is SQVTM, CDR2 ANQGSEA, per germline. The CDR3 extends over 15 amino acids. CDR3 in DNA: TGCAGCGTGGAAGGGACTAGCGGGAGGTCCCTAACCCCGTTCTTC. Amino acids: CSVEGTSGRSLTPFF.

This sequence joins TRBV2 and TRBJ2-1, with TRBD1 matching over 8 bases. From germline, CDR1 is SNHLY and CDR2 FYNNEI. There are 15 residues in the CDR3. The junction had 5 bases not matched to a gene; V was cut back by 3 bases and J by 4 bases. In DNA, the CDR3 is TGTGCCAGCAGTGACAACGACAGGGGATACAATGAGCAGTTCTTC. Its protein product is CASSDNDRGYNEQFF.

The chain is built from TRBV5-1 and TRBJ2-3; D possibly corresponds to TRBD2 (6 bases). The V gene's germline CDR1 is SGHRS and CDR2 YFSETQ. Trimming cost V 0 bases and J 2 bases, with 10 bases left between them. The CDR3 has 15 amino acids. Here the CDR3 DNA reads TGCGCCAGCAGCTTGGCCCCGGGAGTCACAGATACGCAGTATTTT. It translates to CASSLAPGVTDTQYF. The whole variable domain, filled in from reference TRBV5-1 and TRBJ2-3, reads KAGVTQTPRYLIKTRGQQVTLSCSPISGHRSVSWYQQTPGQGLQFLFEYFSETQRNKGNFPGRFSGRQFSNSRSEMNVSTLELGDSALYLCASSLAPGVTDTQYFGPGTRLTVL.

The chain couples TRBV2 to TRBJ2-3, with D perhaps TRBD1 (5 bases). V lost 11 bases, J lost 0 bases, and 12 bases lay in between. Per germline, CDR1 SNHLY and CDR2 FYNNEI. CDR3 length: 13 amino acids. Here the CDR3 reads CADQTASTDTQYF. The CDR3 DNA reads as TGTGCCGACCAGACAGCTAGCACAGATACGCAGTATTTT.

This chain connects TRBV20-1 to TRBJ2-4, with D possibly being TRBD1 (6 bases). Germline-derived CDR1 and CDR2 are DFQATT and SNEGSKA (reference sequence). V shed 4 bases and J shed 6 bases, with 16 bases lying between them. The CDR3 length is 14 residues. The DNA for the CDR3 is TGCAGTGCTACCCTTGGACAGATAATAAACATTCAGTACTTC. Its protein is CSATLGQIINIQYF.

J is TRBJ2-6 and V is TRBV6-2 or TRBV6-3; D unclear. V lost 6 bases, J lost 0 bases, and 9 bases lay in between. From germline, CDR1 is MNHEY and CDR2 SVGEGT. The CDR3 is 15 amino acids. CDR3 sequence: CASRPGNSGANVLTF. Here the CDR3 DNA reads TGTGCCAGCAGACCGGGCAACTCTGGGGCCAACGTCCTGACTTTC.

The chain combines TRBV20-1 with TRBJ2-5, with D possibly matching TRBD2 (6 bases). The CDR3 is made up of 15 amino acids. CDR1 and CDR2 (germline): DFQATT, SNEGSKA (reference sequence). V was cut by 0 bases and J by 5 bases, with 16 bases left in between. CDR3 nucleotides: TGCAGTGCTAGAGACCTGGGGAGGACGACTGAGACCCAGTACTTC. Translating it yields CSARDLGRTTETQYF.

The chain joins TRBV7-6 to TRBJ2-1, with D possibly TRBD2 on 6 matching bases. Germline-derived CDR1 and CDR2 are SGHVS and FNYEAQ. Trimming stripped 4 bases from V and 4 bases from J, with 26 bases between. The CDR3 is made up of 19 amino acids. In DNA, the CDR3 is TGTGCCAGCAGCTCCACTTCTCTCCGGGACTTACCCTTTTACAATGAGCAGTTCTTC. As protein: CASSSTSLRDLPFYNEQFF.

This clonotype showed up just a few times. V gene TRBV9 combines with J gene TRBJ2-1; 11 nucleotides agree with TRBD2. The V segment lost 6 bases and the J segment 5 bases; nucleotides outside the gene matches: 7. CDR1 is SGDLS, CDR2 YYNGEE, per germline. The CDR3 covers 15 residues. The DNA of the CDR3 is TGTGCCAGCACCCAGACTAGCGGGGCGAACAATGAGCAGTTCTTC. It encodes CASTQTSGANNEQFF.

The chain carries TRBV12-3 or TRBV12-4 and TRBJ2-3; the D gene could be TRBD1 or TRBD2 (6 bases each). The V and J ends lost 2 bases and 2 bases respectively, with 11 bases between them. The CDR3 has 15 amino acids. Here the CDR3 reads CASSLPRGLTDTQYF. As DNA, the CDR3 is TGTGCCAGCAGTTTACCCCGGGGGCTCACAGATACGCAGTATTTT.

CDR3 in amino acids: CASSYPGDGYTF. The CDR3 DNA sequence: TGTGCCAGCAGTTATCCAGGGGATGGCTACACCTTC. The chain employs TRBV6-2 or TRBV6-3 and TRBJ1-2, with D perhaps TRBD1 (6 bases). V was pared by 3 bases and J by 6 bases, with 8 bases between. The germline V gene encodes CDR1 MNHEY and CDR2 SVGEGT. The CDR3 totals 12 residues.

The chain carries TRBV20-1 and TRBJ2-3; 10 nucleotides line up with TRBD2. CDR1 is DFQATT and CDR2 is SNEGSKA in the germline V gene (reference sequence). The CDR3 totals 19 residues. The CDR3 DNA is TGCGGAGTTAGCCCGGAGCGGGGGGGCCCTACGGGGGAGACAGATACGCAGTATTTT. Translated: CGVSPERGGPTGETDTQYF.

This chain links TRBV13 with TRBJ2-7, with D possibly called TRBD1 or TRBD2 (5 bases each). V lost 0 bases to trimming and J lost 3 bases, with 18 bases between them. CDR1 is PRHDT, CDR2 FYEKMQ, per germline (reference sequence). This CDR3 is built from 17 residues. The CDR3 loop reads CASSLGLGDYRGYEQYF. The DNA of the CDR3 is TGTGCCAGCAGCTTAGGCCTAGGGGATTACCGGGGCTACGAGCAGTACTTC.

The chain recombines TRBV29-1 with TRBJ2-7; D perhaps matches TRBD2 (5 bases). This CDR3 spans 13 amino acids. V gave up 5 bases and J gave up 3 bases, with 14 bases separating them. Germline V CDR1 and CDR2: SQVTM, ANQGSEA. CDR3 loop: CSVSLGRGYEQYF. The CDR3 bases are TGCAGCGTTTCTTTAGGGAGAGGCTACGAGCAGTACTTC.

The CDR3 region is CASSQSQGGVPTYEQYF. CDR3 in DNA: TGTGCCAGCAGCCAAAGCCAGGGAGGGGTTCCTACCTACGAGCAGTACTTC. The genes are TRBV4-2 and TRBJ2-7, with 7 positions matching TRBD2. The germline gives CDR1 LGHNA, CDR2 YNFKEQ. V was clipped by 2 bases and J by 2 bases; unmatched bases: 12. The length of the CDR3 is 17 residues.

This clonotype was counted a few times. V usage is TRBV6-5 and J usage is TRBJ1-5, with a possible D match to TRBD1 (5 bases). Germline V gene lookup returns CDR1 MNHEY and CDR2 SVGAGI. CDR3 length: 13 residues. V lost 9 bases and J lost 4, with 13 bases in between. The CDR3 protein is CASRGRENQPQHF. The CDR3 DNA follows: TGTGCCAGTCGGGGGAGGGAAAATCAGCCCCAGCATTTT.

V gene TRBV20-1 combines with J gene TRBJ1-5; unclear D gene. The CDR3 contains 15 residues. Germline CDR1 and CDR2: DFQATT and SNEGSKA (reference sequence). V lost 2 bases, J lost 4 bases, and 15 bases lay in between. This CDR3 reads CSARPAGRENQPQHF. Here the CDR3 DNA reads TGCAGTGCTAGACCGGCAGGCCGGGAAAATCAGCCCCAGCATTTT.

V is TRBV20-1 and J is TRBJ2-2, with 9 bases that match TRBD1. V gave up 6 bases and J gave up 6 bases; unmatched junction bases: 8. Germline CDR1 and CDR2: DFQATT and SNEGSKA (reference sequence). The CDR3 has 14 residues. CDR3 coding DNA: TGCAGTGCCCGGAAACAGGGGGCCTCCGGGGAGCTGTTTTTT. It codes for CSARKQGASGELFF.

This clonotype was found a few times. The CDR3 region is CASSQDSGQYF. DNA for the CDR3: TGTGCCAGCAGTCAGGACAGCGGGCAGTATTTT. J is TRBJ2-3 and V is TRBV12-3 or TRBV12-4; D is possibly TRBD1 (6 bases). The CDR3 length is 11 residues. V lost 5 bases and J 11 bases, leaving 11 bases between the germline ends.

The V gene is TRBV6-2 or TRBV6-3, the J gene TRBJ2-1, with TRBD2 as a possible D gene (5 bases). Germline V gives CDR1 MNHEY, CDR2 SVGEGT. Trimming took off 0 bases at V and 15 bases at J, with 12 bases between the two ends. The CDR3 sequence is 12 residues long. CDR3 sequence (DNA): TGTGCCAGCAGTTACTCGGGCGGAGGAGGGTTCTTC. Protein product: CASSYSGGGGFF.

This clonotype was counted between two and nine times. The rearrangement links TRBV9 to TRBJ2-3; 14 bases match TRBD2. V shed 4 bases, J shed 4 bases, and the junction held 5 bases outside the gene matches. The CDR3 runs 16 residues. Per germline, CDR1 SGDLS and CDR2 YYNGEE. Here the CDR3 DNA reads TGTGCCAGCAGCCCCGGGACTAGCGGGAGTTCAGATACGCAGTATTTT. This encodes CASSPGTSGSSDTQYF.